Sequencing of this T cell receptor beta chain was carried out in a study of technical replicates of blood from several donors. Profiled with immunoSEQ multiplex PCR; TCRdb holds only in-frame clones, not every one. The sample carries about 80,000 clones, about 97% recorded once. The V end was cut by 1 base, the J end by 9 bases, with 19 bases between. Germline values: CDR1 MGHRA, CDR2 YSYEKL. The CDR3 sequence is 17 residues long. Sequenced sample: T cells isolated from PBMCs. The chain links TRBV4-1 to TRBJ1-6; D is perhaps TRBD1 (5 bases). The source of this sequence is a human donor in good health. The CDR3 spells CASSQVLGRGLGSPLHF. The CDR3 coding sequence is TGCGCCAGCAGCCAAGTCCTGGGGAGGGGCTTGGGTTCACCCCTCCACTTT.